This T cell receptor (beta chain) was recorded in a study of shared clonotypes between healthy human individuals. Broader study findings: What naive subsets generally showed was a larger estimated richness than memory subsets showed. The four-donor shared clonotypes exceeded non-shared clonotypes in generation probability, with non-shared ones scoring lower.

With regard to this clone: Antigen unknown.

This CDR3 contains 14 residues. Germline-derived CDR1 and CDR2 are SGHRS and YFSETQ. V shed 2 bases and J 5 bases; nucleotides not matched to a gene: 6. The naive CD8 population came from CD45RO-negative cells selected for CCR7, without terminally differentiated effector memory CD45RA+ cells. Here immunoSEQ multiplex PCR was the method, and the copy in TCRdb shows in-frame clones only, minus some. The table lists 600,000 or so clones, 95% to 98% of them singletons. This clonotype was sampled from a man aged 25 to 45 in good health. The sample comprised naive CD8+ T cells sorted from blood. The chain uses TRBV5-1 and TRBJ2-7; 8 nucleotides match TRBD1. The CDR3 DNA follows: TGCGCCAGCAGCTTCGCGGGGACAGGAGACGAGCAGTACTTC. Translating it yields CASSFAGTGDEQYF.